Described below is a single T cell receptor (beta chain) sequence and its context. Its specificity is unknown. The sample comes from a study of PD-1 blockade in classical Hodgkin lymphoma. Study-wide points: At C4D1, TCR diversity had climbed significantly for CD4+ cells, though not for CD8+ cells.

Patients all relapsed after autologous stem cell transplantation, and there was variation in brentuximab vedotin exposure. The study recorded best responses of complete response, partial response or progressive disease. Per germline, CDR1 LNHDA and CDR2 SQIVND (reference sequence). The CDR3 contains 14 residues. With 7 bases removed from V and 4 bases from J, the gap between germline ends came to 16 bases. Some clones are missing from TCRdb's copy, which holds only in-frame ones; the method was immunoSEQ multiplex PCR. This table holds about 43,000 clones, around 70% found once. The origin of this receptor is a human donor with classical Hodgkin lymphoma. The specimen comprised peripheral blood mononuclear cells (PBMCs), sampled at baseline. This chain connects TRBV19 to TRBJ1-2, with a weak D call TRBD1 (6 bases). CDR3 in amino acids: CASTLGRGGYGYTF. Here the CDR3 DNA reads TGTGCCAGTACCCTCGGCAGGGGTGGCTATGGCTACACCTTC.